The 29 T cell receptor beta chains in this list originate from one sample, sequenced in a study of cytomegalovirus exposure and HLA in healthy donors. Primers for the PCR totalled 60 Vbeta and 13 Jbeta. Assay: immunoSEQ multiplex PCR; the TCRdb copy retains only in-frame clones and omits some. Of about 140,000 clones listed, 75% to 90% are singletons. The sample consisted of PBMCs. These receptors all come from a female donor in good health and CMV-seronegative.

The CDR3 DNA reads TGCAGCGTTGGTGACGGCCCCTACAGCGAGCAGTACTTC. Encoded protein: CSVGDGPYSEQYF. This rearrangement joins TRBV29-1 to TRBJ2-7; D is uncertain. The CDR3 runs to 13 residues. V lost 4 bases to trimming and J lost 6 bases, with 16 bases between them. CDR1 is SQVTM and CDR2 is ANQGSEA in the germline V gene.

The chain recombines TRBV19 with TRBJ2-3; 7 nucleotides align to TRBD2. Germline-derived CDR1 and CDR2 are LNHDA and SQIVND (reference sequence). CDR3 length: 16 amino acids. The trim removed 3 bases at V and 4 bases at J, leaving 10 bases unmatched. The CDR3 spells CASSIPYGGRPDTQYF. As DNA, the CDR3 is TGTGCCAGTAGTATCCCCTATGGCGGGAGACCAGATACGCAGTATTTT.

V usage is TRBV4-1 and J usage is TRBJ2-1; 8 bases match TRBD1. The germline gives CDR1 MGHRA, CDR2 YSYEKL. The CDR3 is 17 amino acids. After removal of 4 bases from V and 4 bases from J, the junction contained 12 bases not matched to a gene. The CDR3 loop reads CASSPGWTGPQYNEQFF. CDR3 nucleotide sequence: TGCGCCAGCAGCCCGGGCTGGACAGGGCCTCAATACAATGAGCAGTTCTTC.

V gene TRBV27 combines with J gene TRBJ2-7; TRBD2 agrees at 7 bases. The CDR3 consists of 13 residues. Germline V gene data show CDR1 as MNHEY and CDR2 as SMNVEV (reference sequence). J was trimmed by 3 bases and V by 3 bases; bases with no gene match: 2. The DNA of the CDR3 is TGTGCCAGCAGTTTGGGGGGGTACTACGAGCAGTACTTC. Encoded protein: CASSLGGYYEQYF.

The genes are TRBV30 and TRBJ1-1; TRBD1 matches 10 bases. J lost 3 bases, V lost 8 bases, and 3 bases had no gene match. Germline CDR1 GTSNPN, CDR2 SVGIG (reference sequence). The CDR3 is 12 residues long. The CDR3 reads CARDRGDTEAFF. CDR3 coding DNA: TGTGCCCGGGACAGGGGCGACACTGAAGCTTTCTTT.

Of note for this clone: The conserved closing phenylalanine or tryptophan is absent in this CDR3, likely reflecting a read error. It is unclear where the CDR3 begins or ends on the DNA, so no DNA is shown, and the CDR3 is as TCRdb lists it. Additional DNA sequences in this sample encode the identical CDR3. The chain employs TRBV30 and TRBJ2-7; the table gives TRBD2 as D, unverified against the DNA. Germline assignment: CDR1 GTSNPN and CDR2 SVGIG (reference sequence). The CDR3 is 12 residues long, ends included. CDR3 loop: CAWSPTLAGGHI.

The V call is TRBV6-1, the J call TRBJ2-7; 9 nucleotides align to TRBD2. Unmatched junction bases numbered 6, after V lost 3 bases and J lost 6 bases. There are 14 residues in the CDR3. Germline assignment: CDR1 MNHNS and CDR2 SASEGT. The CDR3 loop reads CASSDWAGGGEQYF. CDR3 sequence (DNA): TGTGCCAGCAGTGATTGGGCGGGAGGGGGCGAGCAGTACTTC.

V usage is TRBV6-1 and J usage is TRBJ1-2; weak D call: TRBD1 (6 bases). Germline values: CDR1 MNHNS, CDR2 SASEGT. The V end lost 8 bases, the J end lost 0 bases, and 16 bases lay between the germline ends. This CDR3 is 15 amino acids long. CDR3 coding DNA: TGTGCCAGCCGAGAGGGCAGGGGACCTAACTATGGCTACACCTTC. Protein product: CASREGRGPNYGYTF.

The chain has TRBV13 and TRBJ2-5, with TRBD2 matching over 8 bases. The CDR3 has 17 residues. V shed 8 bases and J 5 bases; nucleotides not matched to a gene: 19. Germline V lookup: CDR1 PRHDT, CDR2 FYEKMQ (reference sequence). The CDR3 protein is CASGTGSGSGTGETQYF. For the CDR3, the DNA is TGTGCCAGCGGCACCGGTTCTGGTAGCGGGACGGGGGAGACCCAGTACTTC.

This clone has just one count. The gene calls are TRBV7-9 and TRBJ2-7; D ambiguous. V was pared by 4 bases and J by 5 bases, with 12 bases between. This CDR3 has 13 residues. Germline V gene data show CDR1 as SEHNR and CDR2 as FQNEAQ (reference sequence). The CDR3 reads CASSWQNIDEQYF. Here the CDR3 DNA reads TGTGCCAGCAGCTGGCAGAATATCGACGAGCAGTACTTC.

The rearrangement uses TRBV5-1 and TRBJ2-3; perhaps TRBD1 as D (6 bases). Per germline, CDR1 SGHRS and CDR2 YFSETQ. The CDR3 is made up of 17 amino acids. The V end was cut by 4 bases, the J end by 1 base, with 19 bases between. The CDR3 region is CASSLNSNRVRTDTQYF. In DNA form, the CDR3 reads TGCGCCAGCAGCCTTAACTCTAACAGGGTTCGCACAGATACGCAGTATTTT.

This clone was found a few times. The V call is TRBV6-6, the J call TRBJ2-7, with 10 bases aligning to TRBD1. Germline loops: CDR1 MNHNY, CDR2 SVGAGI (reference sequence). V was pared by 2 bases and J by 3 bases, with 1 base of the junction left unmatched. The CDR3 consists of 14 residues. Here the CDR3 DNA reads TGTGCCAGCAGTTACGGACAGGGGGGCTACGAGCAGTACTTC. Amino acids: CASSYGQGGYEQYF.

This chain connects TRBV18 to TRBJ2-7; 7 positions agree with TRBD1. Trimming cost V 5 bases and J 0 bases; bases outside gene matches: 4. The CDR3 totals 14 residues. Germline CDR1 and CDR2: KGHSH and LQKENI. The CDR3 here is CASSADRSSYEQYF. DNA for the CDR3: TGTGCCAGCTCAGCGGACAGGAGCTCCTACGAGCAGTACTTC.

The chain combines TRBV2 with TRBJ1-4, with 9 bases aligning to TRBD1. The germline CDR1 and CDR2 sequences are SNHLY and FYNNEI. CDR3 size: 15 residues. V lost 3 bases and J lost 6; bases outside the gene matches: 5. For the CDR3, the DNA is TGTGCCAGCAGTGACGGGACAGGGAATCATGAAAAACTGTTTTTT. Its translation: CASSDGTGNHEKLFF.

The J gene is TRBJ2-3, the V gene TRBV6-1; 10 bases match TRBD1. V dropped 4 bases and J dropped 2; count of bases not matched to a gene: 3. There are 15 residues in the CDR3. Germline V CDR1 and CDR2: MNHNS, SASEGT. This CDR3 is CASSATGGNTDTQYF. The DNA of the CDR3 is TGTGCCAGCAGTGCGACAGGGGGCAACACAGATACGCAGTATTTT.

The chain combines TRBV25-1 with TRBJ1-4; 9 bases are shared with TRBD1. The germline CDR1 and CDR2 sequences are MGHDK and SYGVNS. The CDR3 runs 13 residues. Trimming removed 6 bases from V and 8 bases from J; junction bases left unmatched: 4. CDR3 in DNA: TGTGCCAGCAGAAGGGGGACAGGGGAAAAACTGTTTTTT. Translation gives CASRRGTGEKLFF.

The chain links TRBV6-1 to TRBJ1-1, with TRBD1 as a possible D gene (6 bases). This CDR3 spans 11 amino acids. Trimming cost V 10 bases and J 3 bases, with 9 bases left between them. In germline, CDR1 is MNHNS, CDR2 SASEGT. CDR3 bases: TGTGCCACCCACAGGGACACTGAAGCTTTCTTT. This sequence encodes CATHRDTEAFF.

The chain is built from TRBV4-1 and TRBJ2-4; D uncertain. This CDR3 contains 15 residues. Trimming shortened V by 2 bases and J by 9 bases, and 17 bases separated the two germline ends. Per the germline V gene, CDR1 is MGHRA and CDR2 is YSYEKL. Written as DNA, the CDR3 is TGCGCCAGCAGCCAACCTATTCCGATGGTCCCCATTCAGTACTTC. It encodes CASSQPIPMVPIQYF.

The gene calls are TRBV30 and TRBJ2-7; TRBD1 matches 7 bases. V trimming: 5 bases; J trimming: 0 bases; junction bases outside the gene matches: 4. This CDR3 has 13 residues. Germline V lookup: CDR1 GTSNPN, CDR2 SVGIG (reference sequence). CDR3 DNA: TGTGCCTGGGACAGGGATGTCTCCTACGAGCAGTACTTC. Protein product: CAWDRDVSYEQYF. The entire variable domain, with the rest obtained from reference TRBV30 and TRBJ2-7, is as follows: SQTIHQWPATLVQPVGSPLSLECTVEGTSNPNLYWYRQAAGRGLQLLFYSVGIGQISSEVPQNLSASRPQDRQFILSSKKLLLSDSGFYLCAWDRDVSYEQYFGPGTRLTVT.

In this sample, this clone turned up once. The gene calls are TRBV19 and TRBJ1-1, with D tentatively TRBD1 (6 bases). Trimming removed 11 bases from V and 0 bases from J, with 25 bases in between. The CDR3 is 17 amino acids. Germline V CDR1 and CDR2: LNHDA, SQIVND (reference sequence). Here the CDR3 DNA reads TGTGCCGCAGGTCGAGGGGGGGCGGAGGGCATGAACACTGAAGCTTTCTTT. This gives the protein CAAGRGGAEGMNTEAFF.

There are a few counts of this clone. V and J are TRBV28 and TRBJ2-7; TRBD1 matches 8 bases. The trim removed 5 bases at V and 2 bases at J, leaving 8 bases unmatched. Germline-derived CDR1 and CDR2 are MDHEN and SYDVKM. The CDR3 spans 15 residues. The CDR3 coding sequence is TGTGCCAGCAGTCCAGGGACAGGCCTCCCCTACGAGCAGTACTTC. It encodes CASSPGTGLPYEQYF.

J is TRBJ1-1 and V is TRBV5-1, with TRBD1 as a possible D gene (6 bases). CDR1 SGHRS and CDR2 YFSETQ come from the germline V gene. The CDR3 sequence is 14 residues long. V was trimmed by 2 bases and J by 5 bases, leaving 13 bases between them. CDR3 sequence reads: CASSFGQSETEAFF. The CDR3 DNA sequence: TGCGCCAGCAGCTTCGGACAGTCTGAGACTGAAGCTTTCTTT. Together with reference TRBV5-1 and TRBJ1-1, the CDR3 gives the full variable domain: KAGVTQTPRYLIKTRGQQVTLSCSPISGHRSVSWYQQTPGQGLQFLFEYFSETQRNKGNFPGRFSGRQFSNSRSEMNVSTLELGDSALYLCASSFGQSETEAFFGQGTRLTVV.

The chain recombines TRBV2 with TRBJ1-5; D unclear. Germline V gene sequence: CDR1 SNHLY, CDR2 FYNNEI. The CDR3 has 15 amino acids. V lost 5 bases and J lost 5, with 16 bases in between. CDR3 protein: CASSHPSTPYQPQHF. CDR3 sequence (DNA): TGTGCCAGCAGTCATCCATCTACGCCCTATCAGCCCCAGCATTTT.

This clone showed up just a few times. V and J are TRBV27 and TRBJ2-7; D call uncertain. V was clipped by 3 bases and J by 2 bases, with 8 bases between them. The CDR3 has 13 amino acids. Per the germline V gene, CDR1 is MNHEY and CDR2 is SMNVEV (reference sequence). The CDR3 nucleotides are TGTGCCAGCAGTTTCGGTGAAGCCTACGAGCAGTACTTC. Its protein is CASSFGEAYEQYF.

This clone was detected only a few times. V usage is TRBV7-9 and J usage is TRBJ2-7; 7 bases are shared with TRBD1. CDR1 is SEHNR and CDR2 is FQNEAQ in the germline V gene (reference sequence). CDR3 length equals 16 residues. The V gene end was trimmed by 6 bases and the J gene end by 1 base; junction bases not matched to a gene: 12. The chain's CDR3 is CASSPRQGPPSYEQYF. The CDR3 region has the DNA TGTGCCAGCAGTCCCAGACAGGGCCCTCCGTCCTACGAGCAGTACTTC.

The gene calls are TRBV19 and TRBJ2-5, with 12 bases lining up with TRBD2. The V and J ends lost 2 bases and 3 bases, in that order; junction bases with no gene match: 1. The germline V gene encodes CDR1 LNHDA and CDR2 SQIVND (reference sequence). The CDR3 has 15 residues. The CDR3 region is CASSIRLAGEETQYF. CDR3 nucleotide sequence: TGTGCCAGTAGTATAAGACTAGCGGGGGAAGAGACCCAGTACTTC.

The chain uses TRBV5-1 and TRBJ2-5; 10 positions agree with TRBD2. There are 15 residues in the CDR3. Germline V gives CDR1 SGHRS, CDR2 YFSETQ. V trimming: 4 bases; J trimming: 1 base; junction bases outside the gene matches: 4. The CDR3 DNA sequence: TGCGCCAGCAGCGACCGACTAGCGGGCCAAGAGACCCAGTACTTC. Protein product: CASSDRLAGQETQYF.

The chain is built from TRBV7-9 and TRBJ2-1; the D gene is possibly TRBD2 (5 bases). Germline CDR1 SEHNR, CDR2 FQNEAQ (reference sequence). The CDR3 has 15 residues. Trimming stripped 5 bases from V and 2 bases from J, with 13 bases between. The CDR3, as DNA: TGTGCCAGCAGCCCGCAACTAGATACCTACAATGAGCAGTTCTTC. Translated, it gives CASSPQLDTYNEQFF. Drawing the rest from reference TRBV7-9 and TRBJ2-1, the complete variable domain is DTGVSQNPRHKITKRGQNVTFRCDPISEHNRLYWYRQTLGQGPEFLTYFQNEAQLEKSRLLSDRFSAERPKGSFSTLEIQRTEQGDSAMYLCASSPQLDTYNEQFFGPGTRLTVL.

The V and J genes are TRBV18 and TRBJ2-1; possible D gene TRBD2, 5 bases. The V gene's germline CDR1 is KGHSH and CDR2 LQKENI. The V gene lost 1 base and the J gene lost 3 bases, with 10 bases spanning the gap. The CDR3 runs 15 residues. The CDR3 is CASSPLPSLYNEQFF. DNA of the CDR3: TGTGCCAGCTCACCACTACCTAGCCTCTACAATGAGCAGTTCTTC.